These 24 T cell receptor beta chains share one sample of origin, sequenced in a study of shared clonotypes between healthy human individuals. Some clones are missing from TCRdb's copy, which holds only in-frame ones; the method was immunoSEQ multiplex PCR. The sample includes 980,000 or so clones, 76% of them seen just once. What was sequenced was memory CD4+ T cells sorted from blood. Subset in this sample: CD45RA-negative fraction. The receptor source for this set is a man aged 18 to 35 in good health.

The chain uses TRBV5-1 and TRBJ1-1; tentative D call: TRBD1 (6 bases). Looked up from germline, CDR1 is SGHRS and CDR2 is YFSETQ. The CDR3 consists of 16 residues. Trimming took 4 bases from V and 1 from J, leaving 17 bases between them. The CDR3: CASSPNRQAQNTEAFF. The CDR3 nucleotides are TGCGCCAGCAGCCCCAATCGACAGGCCCAGAACACTGAAGCTTTCTTT.

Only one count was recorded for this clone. This CDR3 reads CASSLDPATGELFF. DNA for the CDR3: TGTGCCAGCAGCTTAGATCCGGCCACCGGGGAGCTGTTTTTT. This chain uses TRBV11-2 with TRBJ2-2; no definite D call. The V and J ends lost 0 bases and 4 bases respectively, with 6 bases between them. Germline V lookup: CDR1 SGHAT, CDR2 FQNNGV. The CDR3 sequence is 14 residues long. The complete variable domain, with remaining parts taken from reference TRBV11-2 and TRBJ2-2, reads EAGVAQSPRYKIIEKRQSVAFWCNPISGHATLYWYQQILGQGPKLLIQFQNNGVVDDSQLPKDRFSAERLKGVDSTLKIQPAKLEDSAVYLCASSLDPATGELFFGEGSRLTVL.

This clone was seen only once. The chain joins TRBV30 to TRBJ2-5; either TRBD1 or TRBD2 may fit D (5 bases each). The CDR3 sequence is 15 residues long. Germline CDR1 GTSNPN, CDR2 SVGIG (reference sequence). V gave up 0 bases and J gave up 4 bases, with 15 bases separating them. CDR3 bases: TGTGCCTGGAGTGTAGGTCGAGGGGAGACAGAGACCCAGTACTTC. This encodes CAWSVGRGETETQYF.

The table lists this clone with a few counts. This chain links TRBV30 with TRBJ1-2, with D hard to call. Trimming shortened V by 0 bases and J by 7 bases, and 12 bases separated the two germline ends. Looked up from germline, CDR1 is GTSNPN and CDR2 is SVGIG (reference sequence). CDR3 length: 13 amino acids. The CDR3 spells CAWSVLRAAGYTF. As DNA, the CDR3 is TGTGCCTGGAGTGTACTTAGGGCAGCTGGCTACACCTTC.

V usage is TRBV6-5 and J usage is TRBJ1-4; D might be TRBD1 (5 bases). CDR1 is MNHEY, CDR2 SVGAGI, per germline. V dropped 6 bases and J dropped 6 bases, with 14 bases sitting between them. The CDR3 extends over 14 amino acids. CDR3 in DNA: TGTGCCAGCAGCCCGGAGCGGGGGTATGAAAAACTGTTTTTT. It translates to CASSPERGYEKLFF.

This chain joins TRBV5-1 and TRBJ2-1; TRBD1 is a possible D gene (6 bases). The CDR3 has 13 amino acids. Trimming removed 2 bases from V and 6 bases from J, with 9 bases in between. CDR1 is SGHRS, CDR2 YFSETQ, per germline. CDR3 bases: TGCGCCAGCAGCTTAGGACAGATCAATGAGCAGTTCTTC. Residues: CASSLGQINEQFF.

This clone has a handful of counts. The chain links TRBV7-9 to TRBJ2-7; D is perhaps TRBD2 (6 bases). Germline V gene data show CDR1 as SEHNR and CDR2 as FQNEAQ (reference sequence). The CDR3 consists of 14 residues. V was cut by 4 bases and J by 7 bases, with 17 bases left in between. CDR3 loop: CASSYSGTGGEQYF. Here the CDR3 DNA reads TGTGCCAGCAGCTACTCCGGGACTGGAGGGGAGCAGTACTTC.

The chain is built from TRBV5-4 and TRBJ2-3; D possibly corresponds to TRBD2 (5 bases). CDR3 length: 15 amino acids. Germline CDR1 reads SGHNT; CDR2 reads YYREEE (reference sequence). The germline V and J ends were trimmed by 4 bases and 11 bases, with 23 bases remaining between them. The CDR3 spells CASSPALTPGSWQYF. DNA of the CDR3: TGTGCCAGCAGCCCGGCTCTCACACCGGGGTCCTGGCAGTATTTT. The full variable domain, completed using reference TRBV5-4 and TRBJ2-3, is ETGVTQSPTHLIKTRGQQVTLRCSSQSGHNTVSWYQQALGQGPQFIFQYYREEENGRGNFPPRFSGLQFPNYSSELNVNALELDDSALYLCASSPALTPGSWQYFGPGTRLTVL.

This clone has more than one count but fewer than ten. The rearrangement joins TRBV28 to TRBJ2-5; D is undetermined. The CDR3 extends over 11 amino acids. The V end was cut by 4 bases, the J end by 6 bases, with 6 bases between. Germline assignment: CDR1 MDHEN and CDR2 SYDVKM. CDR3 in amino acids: CASSSLQTQYF. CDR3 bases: TGTGCCAGCAGTTCTCTCCAGACCCAGTACTTC.

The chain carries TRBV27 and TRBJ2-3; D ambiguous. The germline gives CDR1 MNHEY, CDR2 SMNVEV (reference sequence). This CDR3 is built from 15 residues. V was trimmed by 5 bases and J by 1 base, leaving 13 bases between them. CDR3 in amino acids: CASSLTIWGTDTQYF. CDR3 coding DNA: TGTGCCAGCAGTCTAACTATCTGGGGCACAGATACGCAGTATTTT.

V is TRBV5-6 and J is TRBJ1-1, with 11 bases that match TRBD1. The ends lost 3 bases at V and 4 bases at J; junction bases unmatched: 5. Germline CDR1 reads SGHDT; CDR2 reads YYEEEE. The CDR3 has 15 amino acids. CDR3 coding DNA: TGTGCCAGCAGCTGGGACAGGGGGAAGGTCACTGAAGCTTTCTTT. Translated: CASSWDRGKVTEAFF.

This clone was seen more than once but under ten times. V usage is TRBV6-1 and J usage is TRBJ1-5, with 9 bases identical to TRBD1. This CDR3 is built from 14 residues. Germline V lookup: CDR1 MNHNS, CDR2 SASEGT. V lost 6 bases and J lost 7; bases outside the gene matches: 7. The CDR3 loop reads CASRKQGAEQPQHF. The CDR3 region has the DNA TGTGCCAGCAGAAAACAGGGGGCGGAGCAGCCCCAGCATTTT.

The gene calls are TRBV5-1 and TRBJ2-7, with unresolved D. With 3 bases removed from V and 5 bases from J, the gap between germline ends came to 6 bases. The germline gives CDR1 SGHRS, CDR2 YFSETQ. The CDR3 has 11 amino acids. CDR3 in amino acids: CASSSVHEQYF. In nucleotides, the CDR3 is TGCGCCAGCAGCTCCGTTCACGAGCAGTACTTC.

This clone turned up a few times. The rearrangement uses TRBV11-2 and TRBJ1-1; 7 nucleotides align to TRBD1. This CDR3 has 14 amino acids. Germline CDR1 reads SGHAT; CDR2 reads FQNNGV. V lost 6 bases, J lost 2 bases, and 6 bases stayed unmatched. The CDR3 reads CASSLQGFNTEAFF. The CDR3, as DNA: TGTGCCAGCAGTCTACAGGGGTTCAACACTGAAGCTTTCTTT.

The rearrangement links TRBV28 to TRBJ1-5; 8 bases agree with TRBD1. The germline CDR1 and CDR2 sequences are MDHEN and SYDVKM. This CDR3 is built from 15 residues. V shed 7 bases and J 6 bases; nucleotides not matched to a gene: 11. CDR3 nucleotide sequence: TGTGCCAGCATAAGGAACAGGGGGGGTAGTCAGCCCCAGCATTTT. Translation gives CASIRNRGGSQPQHF.

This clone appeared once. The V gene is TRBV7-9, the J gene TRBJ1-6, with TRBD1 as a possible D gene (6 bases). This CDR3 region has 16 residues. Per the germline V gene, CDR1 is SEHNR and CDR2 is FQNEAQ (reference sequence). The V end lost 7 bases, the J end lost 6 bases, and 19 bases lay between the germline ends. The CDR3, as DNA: TGTGCCAGCACTTCGTGGCAGGGGACCTTTAATTCACCCCTCCACTTT. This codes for CASTSWQGTFNSPLHF.

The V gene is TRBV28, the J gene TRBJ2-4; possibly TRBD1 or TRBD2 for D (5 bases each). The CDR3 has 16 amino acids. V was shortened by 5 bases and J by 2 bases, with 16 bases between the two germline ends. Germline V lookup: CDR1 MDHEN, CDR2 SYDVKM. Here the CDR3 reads CASSGPGTGSKNIQYF. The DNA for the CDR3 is TGTGCCAGCAGTGGTCCCGGGACCGGATCCAAAAACATTCAGTACTTC.

In DNA, the CDR3 is TGCGCCAGCAGCCAAGACCCTCGGGGGGTGGGTAATGAAAAACTGTTTTTT. It is translated as CASSQDPRGVGNEKLFF. The genes are TRBV4-1 and TRBJ1-4, with D maybe TRBD1 (5 bases). The CDR3 totals 17 residues. Trimming shortened V by 0 bases and J by 4 bases, and 15 bases separated the two germline ends. Germline-derived CDR1 and CDR2 are MGHRA and YSYEKL.

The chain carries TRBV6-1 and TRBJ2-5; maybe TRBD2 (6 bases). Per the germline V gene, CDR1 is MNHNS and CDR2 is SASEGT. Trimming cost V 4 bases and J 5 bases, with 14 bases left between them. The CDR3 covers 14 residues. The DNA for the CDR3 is TGTGCCAGCAGTGCGCAGGGACTTAAGGAGACCCAGTACTTC. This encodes CASSAQGLKETQYF.

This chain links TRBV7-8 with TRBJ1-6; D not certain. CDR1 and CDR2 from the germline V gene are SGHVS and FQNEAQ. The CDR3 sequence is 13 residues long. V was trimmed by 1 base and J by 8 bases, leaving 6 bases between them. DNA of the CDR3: TGTGCCAGCAGCTTAGGGAATTATTCACCCCTCCACTTT. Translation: CASSLGNYSPLHF.

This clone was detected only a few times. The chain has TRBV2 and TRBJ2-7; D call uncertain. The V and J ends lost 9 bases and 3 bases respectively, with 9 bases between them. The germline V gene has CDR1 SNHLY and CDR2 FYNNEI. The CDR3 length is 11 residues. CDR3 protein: CASSSGYEQYF. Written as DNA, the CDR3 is TGTGCCAGTAGCTCCGGCTACGAGCAGTACTTC.

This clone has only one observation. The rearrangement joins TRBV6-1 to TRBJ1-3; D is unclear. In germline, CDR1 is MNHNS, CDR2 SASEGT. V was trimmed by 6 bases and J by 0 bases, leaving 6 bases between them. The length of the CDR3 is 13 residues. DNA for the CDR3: TGTGCCAGCAGGTCGAGCTCTGGAAACACCATATATTTT. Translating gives CASRSSSGNTIYF.

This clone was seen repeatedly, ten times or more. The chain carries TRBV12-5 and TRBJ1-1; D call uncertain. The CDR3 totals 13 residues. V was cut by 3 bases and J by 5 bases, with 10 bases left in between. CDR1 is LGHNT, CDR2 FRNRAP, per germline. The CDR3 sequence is CASGFAPGTEAFF. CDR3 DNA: TGTGCTAGTGGTTTTGCCCCCGGGACTGAAGCTTTCTTT. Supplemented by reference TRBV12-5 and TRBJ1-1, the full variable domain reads DARVTQTPRHKVTEMGQEVTMRCQPILGHNTVFWYRQTMMQGLELLAYFRNRAPLDDSGMPKDRFSAEMPDATLATLKIQPSEPRDSAVYFCASGFAPGTEAFFGQGTRLTVV.

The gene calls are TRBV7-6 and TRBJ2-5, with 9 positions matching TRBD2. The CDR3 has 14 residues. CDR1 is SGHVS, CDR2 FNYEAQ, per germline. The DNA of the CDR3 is TGTGCTAGCGGGCGGGGGGGCCTTGGCGAGACCCAGTACTTC. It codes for CASGRGGLGETQYF.